These 14 T cell receptor beta chains originate from one sample sequenced in a study of monozygotic twins with inflammatory bowel disease. TCRdb re-called the 5' RACE reads and gives one entry per CDR3 protein, without DNA. The sample table sets out about 380,000 distinct CDR3 sequences. Sequences were obtained from blood. These receptors were collected from a human donor with ulcerative colitis or Crohn's disease, or a healthy co-twin of an affected twin (not recorded which).

This chain joins TRBV7-8 and TRBJ2-3; TCRdb calls TRBD1, which cannot be checked without DNA. The CDR3 spans 18 residues. CDR1 SGHVS and CDR2 FQNEAQ come from the germline V gene. The CDR3 spells CASSLVSGGASPTDTQYF.

The chain couples TRBV18 to TRBJ2-2. Germline V gene data show CDR1 as KGHSH and CDR2 as LQKENI. This CDR3 comprises 15 residues. This chain's CDR3 is CASSPPGARTGELFF. Using reference TRBV18 and TRBJ2-2 for the parts outside the CDR3, the full variable domain is NAGVMQNPRHLVRRRGQEARLRCSPMKGHSHVYWYRQLPEEGLKFMVYLQKENIIDESGMPKERFSAEFPKEGPSILRIQQVVRGDSAAYFCASSPPGARTGELFFGEGSRLTVL.

The J gene is TRBJ2-2, the V gene TRBV27; TCRdb indicates TRBD1, and absent DNA this call remains unverified. CDR1 is MNHEY, CDR2 SMNVEV, per germline (reference sequence). There are 16 residues in the CDR3. Here the CDR3 reads CASSLRQGVPRGELFF.

This rearrangement joins TRBV5-1 to TRBJ2-1; TCRdb's D gene call, TRBD1, goes unchecked for lack of DNA. This CDR3 has 15 residues. Germline V gives CDR1 SGHRS, CDR2 YFSETQ. CDR3: CASSLVGTGEDEQFF. The complete variable domain, with remaining parts taken from reference TRBV5-1 and TRBJ2-1, reads KAGVTQTPRYLIKTRGQQVTLSCSPISGHRSVSWYQQTPGQGLQFLFEYFSETQRNKGNFPGRFSGRQFSNSRSEMNVSTLELGDSALYLCASSLVGTGEDEQFFGPGTRLTVL.

V and J are TRBV24-1 and TRBJ2-5; TCRdb lists TRBD1, though no DNA is available to test this call. This CDR3 has 16 amino acids. Germline V gene sequence: CDR1 KGHDR, CDR2 SFDVKD. CDR3 residues: CATSDPRGQGGETQYF.

The chain uses TRBV7-2 and TRBJ2-2. CDR3 length: 15 residues. Germline V CDR1 and CDR2: SGHTA, FQGNSA. The chain's CDR3 is CASSRVMGSTGELFF.

The chain employs TRBV14 and TRBJ2-7. Germline CDR1 SGHDN, CDR2 FVKESK. CDR3 length: 14 amino acids. CDR3 sequence reads: CASSQDWVSYEQYF.

This sequence joins TRBV24-1 and TRBJ1-3; the TCRdb D gene call, TRBD1, has no DNA to confirm it. CDR1 KGHDR and CDR2 SFDVKD come from the germline V gene. This CDR3 has 16 residues. Here the CDR3 reads CATSDGGGGIENTIYF.

This chain uses TRBV7-3 with TRBJ2-3; the D call of TRBD2 rests on TCRdb alone, since no DNA is present to check it. The CDR3 is made up of 15 amino acids. In germline, CDR1 is SGHTA, CDR2 FQGTGA. CDR3 in amino acids: CASSGTSGGADTQYF. The variable domain in full, with the rest retrieved from reference TRBV7-3 and TRBJ2-3, is GAGVSQTPSNKVTEKGKYVELRCDPISGHTALYWYRQSLGQGPEFLIYFQGTGAADDSGLPNDRFFAVRPEGSVSTLKIQRTERGDSAVYLCASSGTSGGADTQYFGPGTRLTVL.

V gene TRBV7-9 combines with J gene TRBJ2-1; TCRdb's D gene call, TRBD2, goes unchecked for lack of DNA. Germline CDR1 SEHNR, CDR2 FQNEAQ (reference sequence). This CDR3 comprises 13 residues. CDR3 in amino acids: CASSRTSYNEQFF.

The rearrangement links TRBV5-6 to TRBJ2-3; checking the TCRdb D call of TRBD2 is not possible without DNA. This CDR3 contains 15 residues. Germline V gene lookup returns CDR1 SGHDT and CDR2 YYEEEE. CDR3 amino acids: CASSLAVPRTDTQYF.

This chain connects TRBV6-5 to TRBJ1-2; TCRdb's D call, TRBD1, is unchecked because there is no DNA. From germline, CDR1 is MNHEY and CDR2 SVGAGI. The CDR3 has 15 amino acids. This chain's CDR3 is CASSYLGQGAHGYTF.

The rearrangement links TRBV2 to TRBJ2-7; TCRdb selects TRBD2, and the lack of DNA leaves this call unchecked. Germline loops: CDR1 SNHLY, CDR2 FYNNEI. The CDR3 has 13 residues. CDR3 region: CASSAGGSNEQYF.

This chain joins TRBV4-3 and TRBJ2-7; TCRdb's D gene call, TRBD1, goes unchecked for lack of DNA. The CDR3 has 15 residues. The V gene's germline CDR1 is LGHNA and CDR2 YSLEER. CDR3 in amino acids: CASSQIAGAGYEQYF.